These 15 T cell receptor beta chains came from one sample sequenced in a study of neoadjuvant anti-PD-1 for oral cavity cancer. Time point defined: after neoadjuvant nivolumab, at surgical resection. The assay was immunoSEQ multiplex PCR, and TCRdb's table has in-frame clones only and misses some. Altogether 63,000 or so clones are present, 80% to 90% being singletons, with the ten largest covering around 2.8%. This specimen consisted of PBMCs, obtained after nivolumab (anti-PD-1) treatment. The receptors shown here come from a person between 35 and 79 years old with oral cavity squamous cell carcinoma.

This CDR3 reads CASSEGGGAGGPRTQYF. In DNA, the CDR3 is TGCGCCAGCAGTGAAGGAGGGGGAGCGGGGGGCCCACGGACCCAGTACTTC. The chain carries TRBV10-2 and TRBJ2-5, with 9 nucleotides matching TRBD2. Germline values: CDR1 WSHSY, CDR2 SAAADI. The CDR3 contains 17 residues. Trimming removed 3 bases from V and 7 bases from J; junction bases left unmatched: 15.

This clone was picked up a small number of times. V and J are TRBV7-9 and TRBJ1-3, with D unresolved. Germline V gene lookup returns CDR1 SEHNR and CDR2 FQNEAQ (reference sequence). With 7 bases removed from V and 10 bases from J, the gap between germline ends came to 23 bases. The CDR3 length is 15 residues. The CDR3 reads CASKGQRGRVGTIYF. CDR3 coding DNA: TGTGCCAGCAAGGGTCAGCGGGGTAGAGTTGGAACCATATATTTT.

This chain connects TRBV4-1 to TRBJ1-1, with unresolved D. This CDR3 is 12 amino acids long. Trimming pared 0 bases from V and 9 bases from J, leaving 8 bases between. Germline lookup yields CDR1 MGHRA and CDR2 YSYEKL. For the CDR3, the DNA is TGCGCCAGCAGCCAAGAGGAAGAGAAAGCTTTCTTT. Translation: CASSQEEEKAFF.

The genes are TRBV5-1 and TRBJ2-5; a weak D match, TRBD2 (6 bases). V gave up 3 bases and J gave up 5 bases, with 14 bases separating them. The CDR3 loop spans 14 amino acids. Germline V gene sequence: CDR1 SGHRS, CDR2 YFSETQ. The CDR3 sequence is CASSSQSGGETQYF. The CDR3 bases are TGCGCCAGCAGCTCCCAAAGCGGAGGGGAGACCCAGTACTTC.

The chain employs TRBV2 and TRBJ1-3; D perhaps matches TRBD1 (6 bases). V was cut by 6 bases and J by 3 bases, with 15 bases left in between. CDR3 size: 15 residues. Germline V gives CDR1 SNHLY, CDR2 FYNNEI. CDR3 in DNA: TGTGCCAGCAGCCCCCAACAGGGATTTGGAAACACCATATATTTT. It codes for CASSPQQGFGNTIYF.

The chain couples TRBV18 to TRBJ2-7; D is undetermined. Trimming removed 6 bases from V and 3 bases from J, with 18 bases in between. CDR3 length equals 15 residues. CDR1 and CDR2 (germline): KGHSH, LQKENI. The CDR3 DNA reads as TGTGCCAGCTCGCCCTACGGCGGAAAGAACTACGAGCAGTACTTC. This codes for CASSPYGGKNYEQYF.

The chain employs TRBV15 and TRBJ2-1, with D possibly matching TRBD2 (5 bases). CDR1 is LNHNV, CDR2 YYDKDF, per germline (reference sequence). The length of the CDR3 is 15 residues. Between the trimmed V and J ends, which lost 3 bases and 0 bases, there was a span of 9 bases. CDR3 in DNA: TGTGCCACCAGCAGCGGAGGAAGCTCCTACAATGAGCAGTTCTTC. This sequence encodes CATSSGGSSYNEQFF.

The J gene is TRBJ1-2, the V gene TRBV11-2, with D uncertain. V dropped 1 base and J dropped 4 bases, with 10 bases sitting between them. The CDR3 runs 14 residues. CDR1 and CDR2 from the germline V gene are SGHAT and FQNNGV. The CDR3 reads CASSLAQGSYGYTF. The CDR3 nucleotides are TGTGCCAGCAGCTTAGCTCAAGGGTCCTATGGCTACACCTTC.

This chain links TRBV5-1 with TRBJ1-1, with a weak D call TRBD1 (5 bases). CDR3 length equals 16 residues. Germline V gene sequence: CDR1 SGHRS, CDR2 YFSETQ. The germline V and J ends were trimmed by 0 bases and 1 base, with 13 bases remaining between them. The CDR3: CASSLDWGVSNTEAFF. The CDR3 bases are TGCGCCAGCAGCTTGGACTGGGGCGTTTCGAACACTGAAGCTTTCTTT.

The V gene is TRBV5-1, the J gene TRBJ1-1; D gene unclear. In germline, CDR1 is SGHRS, CDR2 YFSETQ. V lost 0 bases to trimming and J lost 0 bases, with 12 bases between them. The CDR3 length is 16 residues. The chain's CDR3 is CASSLGRATLNTEAFF. CDR3 DNA sequence: TGCGCCAGCAGCTTGGGAAGGGCCACCCTGAACACTGAAGCTTTCTTT.

This chain links TRBV18 with TRBJ2-3; maybe TRBD1 (6 bases). The CDR3 has 16 residues. Trimming removed 4 bases from V and 5 bases from J, with 19 bases in between. Germline V lookup: CDR1 KGHSH, CDR2 LQKENI. The CDR3 here is CASSLTNRVEGDTQYF. The CDR3 nucleotides are TGTGCCAGCTCACTTACCAACAGGGTAGAGGGAGATACGCAGTATTTT.

The chain uses TRBV14 and TRBJ1-4, with no clear D. V was pared by 2 bases and J by 0 bases, with 4 bases between. From germline, CDR1 is SGHDN and CDR2 FVKESK. The CDR3 extends over 14 amino acids. Here the CDR3 DNA reads TGTGCCAGCAGCCAAACGGCAACTAATGAAAAACTGTTTTTT. This encodes CASSQTATNEKLFF.

This clone was counted a few times. This rearrangement joins TRBV6-5 to TRBJ2-7; 9 bases align to TRBD1. The length of the CDR3 is 14 residues. The V gene's germline CDR1 is MNHEY and CDR2 SVGAGI. Trimming at V came to 7 bases and at J to 3 bases, leaving 7 bases not matched to a gene. The CDR3 is CASTPGQGVYEQYF. The CDR3 DNA is TGTGCCAGCACTCCGGGACAGGGAGTCTACGAGCAGTACTTC.

This chain joins TRBV28 and TRBJ1-4, with unresolved D. Germline V gene lookup returns CDR1 MDHEN and CDR2 SYDVKM. V was clipped by 6 bases and J by 3 bases, with 8 bases between them. This CDR3 is 13 amino acids long. The CDR3 DNA follows: TGTGCCAGCAGCACAACTCCTAATGAAAAACTGTTTTTT. Amino acid sequence: CASSTTPNEKLFF.

The chain uses TRBV9 and TRBJ2-7; tentative D call: TRBD2 (6 bases). V was cut by 3 bases and J by 0 bases, with 13 bases left in between. The CDR3 totals 15 residues. Germline CDR1 SGDLS, CDR2 YYNGEE. The CDR3 loop reads CASSEGTSFSYEQYF. The CDR3 nucleotides are TGTGCCAGCAGCGAGGGGACTTCCTTCTCCTACGAGCAGTACTTC.